These T cell receptor beta chains were read from a single sample in a study of blood T cell repertoires in COVID-19. Measured with immunoSEQ multiplex PCR; TCRdb has only the in-frame clones, and not every one. Here the sample spans roughly 150,000 clones, more than 75% being singletons. The sequenced sample consisted of peripheral blood. These receptors all stem from a human donor in a cohort sampled during active COVID-19. CDR3s include the opening cysteine and the closing phenylalanine or tryptophan. Each record gives: clone size, J gene, CDR3 length, D gene, V gene, CDR3 protein, CDR3 DNA. D genes are given only for firm matches. Clone size, where shown, is once, few, many, or a class for clones that have expanded.

abundance: -
j_gene: TRBJ2-7
len: 17
d_gene: TRBD1
v_gene: TRBV9
CDR3aa: CASSAGIRTGVGYEQYF
CDR3nt: TGTGCCAGCAGCGCTGGCATCAGGACAGGGGTAGGCTACGAGCAGTACTTC

abundance: -
j_gene: TRBJ1-4
len: 15
d_gene: -
v_gene: TRBV2
CDR3aa: CASSSSGAANEKLFF
CDR3nt: TGTGCCAGCAGCTCGTCAGGGGCGGCTAATGAAAAACTGTTTTTT

abundance: -
j_gene: TRBJ2-7
len: 13
d_gene: -
v_gene: TRBV2
CDR3aa: CASSVQGNREQYF
CDR3nt: TGTGCCAGCAGTGTGCAGGGAAATCGGGAGCAGTACTTC

abundance: -
j_gene: TRBJ2-7
len: 14
d_gene: TRBD2
v_gene: TRBV19
CDR3aa: CASSPTAGVGEQYF
CDR3nt: TGTGCCAGTAGTCCCACAGCGGGAGTGGGCGAGCAGTACTTC

abundance: -
j_gene: TRBJ2-7
len: 15
d_gene: -
v_gene: TRBV21-1
CDR3aa: CASSKIGGQTCEQYF
CDR3nt: TGTGCCAGCAGCAAAATAGGGGGACAGACATGCGAGCAGTACTTC

abundance: -
j_gene: TRBJ2-7
len: 16
d_gene: TRBD1
v_gene: TRBV28
CDR3aa: CASSLGGQGLSYEQYF
CDR3nt: TGTGCCAGCAGTTTAGGGGGACAGGGTTTATCCTACGAGCAGTACTTC

abundance: -
j_gene: TRBJ2-1
len: 15
d_gene: TRBD1
v_gene: TRBV29-1
CDR3aa: CSVGGPGQGAVEQFF
CDR3nt: TGCAGCGTTGGAGGGCCGGGACAGGGGGCTGTTGAGCAGTTCTTC

abundance: -
j_gene: TRBJ2-1
len: 13
d_gene: -
v_gene: TRBV18
CDR3aa: CASSPGQINEQFF
CDR3nt: TGTGCCAGCTCCCCAGGACAGATTAATGAGCAGTTCTTC

abundance: -
j_gene: TRBJ2-5
len: 13
d_gene: -
v_gene: TRBV30
CDR3aa: CAWSERTEETQYF
CDR3nt: TGTGCCTGGAGTGAAAGGACAGAAGAGACCCAGTACTTC

abundance: once
j_gene: TRBJ2-1
len: 17
d_gene: TRBD2
v_gene: TRBV28
CDR3aa: CASSSAAGVRVSNEQFF
CDR3nt: TGTGCCAGCAGTTCCGCAGCGGGAGTCCGCGTTAGCAATGAGCAGTTCTTC

abundance: -
j_gene: TRBJ2-3
len: 13
d_gene: -
v_gene: TRBV28
CDR3aa: CASRDGNTDTQYF
CDR3nt: TGTGCCAGCAGGGACGGGAACACAGATACGCAGTATTTT

abundance: -
j_gene: TRBJ1-2
len: 13
d_gene: -
v_gene: TRBV5-5
CDR3aa: CASSLGGYYGYTF
CDR3nt: TGTGCCAGCAGCTTGGGAGGGTACTATGGCTACACCTTC

abundance: -
j_gene: TRBJ1-2
len: 13
d_gene: TRBD1
v_gene: TRBV30
CDR3aa: CAWSNGDSYGYTF
CDR3nt: TGTGCCTGGAGTAACGGGGACAGTTATGGCTACACCTTC

abundance: -
j_gene: TRBJ2-2
len: 14
d_gene: TRBD2
v_gene: TRBV9
CDR3aa: CASSFGTNTGELFF
CDR3nt: TGTGCCAGCAGCTTCGGGACTAACACCGGAGAGCTGTTTTTT

abundance: -
j_gene: TRBJ1-4
len: 18
d_gene: TRBD1
v_gene: TRBV19
CDR3aa: CASSTGTGKVETNEKLFF
CDR3nt: TGTGCCAGTAGTACGGGGACAGGGAAAGTGGAAACTAATGAAAAACTGTTTTTT

abundance: -
j_gene: TRBJ1-1
len: 13
d_gene: -
v_gene: TRBV9
CDR3aa: CASSVQENTEAFF
CDR3nt: TGTGCCAGCAGCGTTCAGGAGAACACTGAAGCTTTCTTT

abundance: -
j_gene: TRBJ2-2
len: 15
d_gene: -
v_gene: TRBV1
CDR3aa: CTSSHGRENTGELFF
CDR3nt: TGCACCAGCAGCCATGGGCGGGAGAACACCGGGGAGCTGTTTTTT

abundance: -
j_gene: TRBJ2-3
len: 15
d_gene: -
v_gene: TRBV5-1
CDR3aa: CASSLVTAFTDTQYF
CDR3nt: TGCGCCAGCAGCTTGGTAACAGCCTTCACAGATACGCAGTATTTT

abundance: -
j_gene: TRBJ2-5
len: 16
d_gene: TRBD1
v_gene: TRBV6-2/TRBV6-3
CDR3aa: CASSYSRWGQQETQYF
CDR3nt: TGTGCCAGCAGTTACTCGCGTTGGGGACAGCAAGAGACCCAGTACTTC

abundance: -
j_gene: TRBJ2-6
len: 19
d_gene: TRBD1
v_gene: TRBV27
CDR3aa: CASKPRDRGWVPGANVLTF
CDR3nt: TGTGCCAGCAAGCCTAGGGACAGGGGCTGGGTACCTGGGGCCAACGTCCTGACTTTC

abundance: many
j_gene: TRBJ1-2
len: 15
d_gene: TRBD1
v_gene: TRBV19
CDR3aa: CASSSGTGFSYGYTF
CDR3nt: TGTGCCAGTTCTTCCGGGACAGGCTTCTCTTATGGCTACACCTTC

abundance: -
j_gene: TRBJ2-2
len: 15
d_gene: TRBD1
v_gene: TRBV5-1
CDR3aa: CASSPGQGATGELFF
CDR3nt: TGCGCCAGCAGCCCGGGACAGGGGGCAACCGGGGAGCTGTTTTTT

abundance: -
j_gene: TRBJ2-7
len: 17
d_gene: -
v_gene: TRBV6-1
CDR3aa: CASSELAGTYPTYEQYF
CDR3nt: TGTGCCAGCAGTGAGTTGGCGGGGACTTACCCCACCTACGAGCAGTACTTC

abundance: -
j_gene: TRBJ2-3
len: 14
d_gene: -
v_gene: TRBV28
CDR3aa: CASKFGGVQDTQYF
CDR3nt: TGTGCCAGTAAGTTCGGCGGGGTTCAGGATACGCAGTATTTT

abundance: -
j_gene: TRBJ2-3
len: 13
d_gene: -
v_gene: TRBV19
CDR3aa: CASSIQDGDTQYF
CDR3nt: TGTGCCAGTAGTATACAGGATGGAGATACGCAGTATTTT

abundance: -
j_gene: TRBJ1-1
len: 16
d_gene: TRBD1
v_gene: TRBV27
CDR3aa: CASSFRGRTLNTEAFF
CDR3nt: TGTGCCAGCAGTTTCAGGGGGCGAACTCTGAACACTGAAGCTTTCTTT

abundance: -
j_gene: TRBJ2-7
len: 12
d_gene: -
v_gene: TRBV30
CDR3aa: CAWSALSYEQYF
CDR3nt: TGTGCCTGGAGTGCTCTCTCCTACGAGCAGTACTTC

abundance: -
j_gene: TRBJ2-6
len: 16
d_gene: -
v_gene: TRBV7-3
CDR3aa: CASSPRADTGANVLTF
CDR3nt: TGTGCCAGCAGCCCCCGGGCGGACACTGGGGCCAACGTCCTGACTTTC

abundance: -
j_gene: TRBJ1-3
len: 16
d_gene: -
v_gene: TRBV19
CDR3aa: CASTQPEASSGNTIYF
CDR3nt: TGTGCCAGTACCCAACCGGAGGCCAGCTCTGGAAACACCATATATTTT

abundance: -
j_gene: TRBJ2-7
len: 15
d_gene: TRBD2
v_gene: TRBV13
CDR3aa: CASSFRTSGSYEQYF
CDR3nt: TGTGCCAGCAGCTTTAGGACTAGCGGATCCTACGAGCAGTACTTC

abundance: few
j_gene: TRBJ1-1
len: 17
d_gene: -
v_gene: TRBV21-1
CDR3aa: CASTQRMVRGHNTEAFF
CDR3nt: TGTGCCAGCACTCAACGGATGGTCAGGGGGCACAACACTGAAGCTTTCTTT

abundance: -
j_gene: TRBJ1-1
len: 18
d_gene: -
v_gene: TRBV28
CDR3aa: CASSLIPGQRVVNTEAFF
CDR3nt: TGTGCCAGCAGTTTAATCCCCGGACAGCGAGTCGTGAACACTGAAGCTTTCTTT

abundance: -
j_gene: TRBJ2-2
len: 14
d_gene: -
v_gene: TRBV7-6
CDR3aa: CASSLVLAPGELFF
CDR3nt: TGTGCCAGCAGCTTAGTATTGGCCCCCGGGGAGCTGTTTTTT